These T cell receptor beta chains were read from a single sample in a study of blood T cell repertoires in COVID-19. Clones were sequenced by immunoSEQ multiplex PCR, and TCRdb holds only the in-frame ones, with some missing. The sample holds about 300,000 clones, about 85% seen once. The specimen was PBMCs or T cells enriched from blood (not recorded which). These receptors all come from a woman aged 30 to 39 who had been exposed to COVID-19. CDR3s include the opening cysteine and the closing phenylalanine or tryptophan. Each record gives: J gene, V gene, clone size, D gene, CDR3 protein, CDR3 DNA. The D gene is left open where the match is weak. Clone size is given for some rows only: seen once, a few or many times, or a class if the clone is expanded.

TRBJ1-2 | TRBV9 | few | - | CASSRRIERVNYGYTF | TGTGCCAGCAGTCGCAGAATCGAGCGGGTTAACTATGGCTACACCTTC
TRBJ2-4 | TRBV28 | few | - | CASSHRRRATKNIQYF | TGTGCCAGCAGCCATCGACGCAGGGCAACCAAAAACATTCAGTACTTC
TRBJ2-2 | TRBV7-9 | few | - | CASSVDRNTGELFF | TGTGCCAGCAGCGTAGACAGGAACACCGGGGAGCTGTTTTTT
TRBJ2-1 | TRBV7-3 | - | - | CASSLIEGNEQFF | TGTGCCAGCAGCTTAATAGAGGGCAATGAGCAGTTCTTC
TRBJ2-7 | TRBV6-1 | few | TRBD1 | CASSERQGSYEQYF | TGTGCCAGCAGTGAACGACAGGGTTCCTACGAGCAGTACTTC
TRBJ2-1 | TRBV5-4 | - | - | CASSFPGAPVLQFF | TGTGCCAGCAGCTTCCCAGGGGCGCCGGTACTGCAGTTCTTC
TRBJ1-5 | TRBV2 | - | - | CASREQGVDQPQHF | TGTGCCAGCAGGGAACAGGGTGTCGATCAGCCCCAGCATTTT
TRBJ1-3 | TRBV27 | - | - | CASSYGVPGNTIYF | TGTGCCAGCAGTTACGGGGTCCCCGGAAACACCATATATTTT
TRBJ2-1 | TRBV5-1 | - | TRBD1 | CASSLSDRGRSSYNEQFF | TGCGCCAGCAGCTTGTCGGACAGGGGTAGAAGCTCCTACAATGAGCAGTTCTTC
TRBJ1-2 | TRBV27 | - | TRBD1 | CASSSDGTDYGYTF | TGTGCCAGCAGTTCCGATGGGACAGACTATGGCTACACCTTC
TRBJ1-6 | TRBV11-3 | - | - | CASSWGRSNSPLHF | TGTGCCAGCAGCTGGGGCAGGTCTAATTCACCCCTCCACTTT
TRBJ2-5 | TRBV11-2 | once | TRBD2 | CASSSRIGSGSGETQYF | TGTGCCAGCAGCTCTCGAATAGGTAGCGGGAGCGGTGAGACCCAGTACTTC
TRBJ1-3 | TRBV25-1 | - | - | CASSEYRGAGNTIYF | TGTGCCAGCAGTGAATATCGCGGGGCAGGAAACACCATATATTTT
TRBJ1-3 | TRBV3-1/TRBV3-2 | - | TRBD1 | CASSHRGTGGNTIYF | TGTGCCAGCAGCCACCGGGGGACAGGGGGAAACACCATATATTTT
TRBJ2-7 | TRBV5-1 | - | TRBD1 | CASRPPGQKAYEQYF | TGCGCCAGCAGGCCCCCGGGACAGAAAGCTTACGAGCAGTACTTC
TRBJ2-1 | TRBV5-4 | few | TRBD2 | CASTKRGYSYNEQFF | TGTGCCAGCACCAAGCGGGGATACTCCTACAATGAGCAGTTCTTC
TRBJ2-1 | TRBV24-1 | - | TRBD1 | CATSDLQKGARNEQFF | TGTGCCACCAGTGATTTGCAAAAGGGGGCGCGGAATGAGCAGTTCTTC
TRBJ1-1 | TRBV5-1 | - | - | CASSLGASGNTEAFF | TGCGCCAGCAGCTTAGGGGCATCGGGGAACACTGAAGCTTTCTTT
TRBJ2-6 | TRBV27 | - | - | CANKRDSGANVLTF | TGTGCCAACAAACGGGACTCTGGGGCCAACGTCCTGACTTTC
TRBJ2-1 | TRBV7-2 | - | TRBD1 | CASSQGQGLYNEQFF | TGTGCCAGCAGCCAGGGACAGGGGCTTTACAATGAGCAGTTCTTC
TRBJ1-6 | TRBV7-2 | once | - | CASSSGGLGRNSPLHF | TGTGCCAGCAGCTCCGGAGGCCTCGGTAGGAATTCACCCCTCCACTTT
TRBJ1-6 | TRBV28 | - | - | CASSLTVYNSPLHF | TGTGCCAGCAGTTTGACAGTCTATAATTCACCCCTCCACTTT
TRBJ2-1 | TRBV27 | few | - | CASSSYPDNEQFF | TGTGCCAGCAGTTCATATCCGGACAATGAGCAGTTCTTC
TRBJ1-2 | TRBV7-6 | - | - | CASSSEEIYGYTF | TGTGCCAGCAGCTCTGAGGAGATCTATGGCTACACCTTC
TRBJ1-1 | TRBV27 | - | - | CASTLTGGHTEAFF | TGTGCCAGCACCCTCACGGGGGGGCACACTGAAGCTTTCTTT
TRBJ1-2 | TRBV7-3 | - | - | CASSRSGEGEGYTF | TGTGCCAGCAGCCGATCAGGGGAAGGTGAAGGCTACACCTTC
TRBJ2-2 | TRBV10-1 | - | - | CASSELLTGELFF | TGCGCCAGCAGTGAGTTACTCACCGGGGAGCTGTTTTTT
TRBJ2-1 | TRBV27 | - | - | CASSPLNSLPNEQFF | TGTGCCAGCAGTCCACTTAATTCATTACCCAATGAGCAGTTCTTC
TRBJ2-1 | TRBV12-3/TRBV12-4 | - | - | CASRGALNEQFF | TGTGCCAGCCGGGGGGCCTTAAATGAGCAGTTCTTC
TRBJ2-3 | TRBV7-9 | once | TRBD2 | CASSLLGGSDTQYF | TGTGCCAGCAGCTTACTCGGGGGGTCAGATACGCAGTATTTT
TRBJ2-5 | TRBV3-1/TRBV3-2 | - | - | CASSLSGGETQYF | TGTGCCAGCAGCCTTAGCGGCGGGGAGACCCAGTACTTC
TRBJ1-3 | TRBV7-6 | once | - | CASVSLGSSGNTIYF | TGTGCCAGCGTTAGCTTAGGTTCCTCTGGAAACACCATATATTTT
TRBJ2-5 | TRBV5-8 | - | TRBD2 | CASSLVAGGPETQYF | TGTGCCAGCAGCTTGGTAGCGGGGGGTCCCGAGACCCAGTACTTC
TRBJ2-5 | TRBV5-1 | - | TRBD1 | CASSFGTGTGGSGRETQYF | TGCGCCAGCAGCTTCGGGACCGGGACAGGGGGTAGCGGGCGAGAGACCCAGTACTTC
TRBJ1-4 | TRBV7-9 | - | - | CASSLTGQPNEKLFF | TGTGCCAGCAGCTTAACGGGACAACCGAATGAAAAACTGTTTTTT
TRBJ1-1 | TRBV30 | - | - | CASSPGENTEAFF | TGTGCCTCCAGCCCCGGGGAGAACACTGAAGCTTTCTTT
TRBJ2-3 | TRBV3-1/TRBV3-2 | - | - | CASSQPGGVFASSQYF | TGTGCCAGCAGCCAACCAGGAGGGGTTTTCGCGAGTTCGCAGTATTTT
TRBJ2-1 | TRBV30 | - | TRBD2 | CAWSTIRTSLSYNEQFF | TGTGCCTGGAGCACTATCCGGACTAGCTTATCCTACAATGAGCAGTTCTTC
TRBJ1-2 | TRBV12-3/TRBV12-4 | - | - | CASRQQGSDGYTF | TGTGCCAGCAGGCAACAGGGCTCTGATGGCTACACCTTC
TRBJ1-1 | TRBV21-1 | once | - | CASSKVTGTPVMNTEAFF | TGTGCCAGCAGCAAAGTCACAGGGACCCCTGTAATGAACACTGAAGCTTTCTTT
TRBJ1-3 | TRBV25-1 | - | - | CASSTTEGNTIYF | TGTGCCAGCAGTACGACAGAAGGAAACACCATATATTTT
TRBJ2-7 | TRBV7-8 | - | TRBD1 | CASSSPGQVGEQYF | TGTGCCAGCAGCTCGCCGGGACAGGTAGGCGAGCAGTACTTC
TRBJ2-2 | TRBV7-9 | few | - | CASSLDRTGELFF | TGTGCCAGCAGCTTAGATCGGACCGGGGAGCTGTTTTTT